What follows are 10 T cell receptor beta chains derived from one specimen sequenced in a study of T cell repertoires in cytomegalovirus infection. Their antigens remain unidentified. A single record per CDR3 protein comes from TCRdb applying MiXCR to the reads. This sample has about 340,000 distinct CDR3 sequences, with under 35% found just once. This material consisted of cultured PBMCs, taken from culture after CMV antigen stimulation. The receptors stem from a human donor in good health (CMV status not recorded). Some clones in this sample may be carry-over from other donors' samples.

The chain is built from TRBV12-5 and TRBJ1-2; 8 bases are a match to TRBD1. Germline V gene sequence: CDR1 LGHNT, CDR2 FRNRAP. This CDR3 has 13 amino acids. The CDR3 region has the DNA TGTCATACGCCAGGGGGCTCTAACTATGGCTACACCTTC. Amino acids: CHTPGGSNYGYTF.

A word on this clonotype: One end of the junction does not line up with germline, which may come from a read error. V is TRBV4-1 and J is TRBJ1-1, with D unresolved. The CDR3 sequence is 15 residues long. Germline V lookup: CDR1 MGHRA, CDR2 YSYEKL. The DNA of the CDR3 is TGTGCCAGCAGCCAAGATGGGAAGGAGAACACTGAAGCTTTCTTT. This gives the protein CASSQDGKENTEAFF.

For this clonotype: The junction and the germline gene differ at one end; a read error may be behind it. The chain couples TRBV2 to TRBJ2-1; unclear D gene. CDR1 and CDR2 from the germline V gene are SNHLY and FYNNEI. This CDR3 region has 11 residues. The CDR3 sequence is CASSVTRAQVF. CDR3 DNA sequence: TGTGCCAGCAGTGTGACCCGGGCCCAGGTCTTC.

This clonotype was observed at least ten times. The chain has TRBV7-8 and TRBJ2-3; TRBD1 or TRBD2 may be the D gene (5 bases each). Germline-derived CDR1 and CDR2 are SGHVS and FQNEAQ. Trimming took 4 bases from V and 0 from J, leaving 14 bases between them. The CDR3 contains 16 residues. CDR3 protein: CASSSRAGTSTDTQYF. In nucleotides, the CDR3 is TGTGCCAGCAGCTCCCGCGCCGGGACGAGCACAGATACGCAGTATTTT.

This clonotype was detected only a few times. The rearrangement joins TRBV10-3 to TRBJ1-5; D is perhaps TRBD1 (5 bases). Germline V gene sequence: CDR1 ENHRY, CDR2 SYGVKD. V lost 10 bases to trimming and J lost 0 bases, with 16 bases between them. This CDR3 is built from 15 residues. The CDR3 reads CATSPGPDSNQPQHF. Here the CDR3 DNA reads TGTGCCACCTCCCCGGGGCCTGATAGCAATCAGCCCCAGCATTTT.

There are a few counts of this clonotype. The chain recombines TRBV10-3 with TRBJ2-7; 10 positions agree with TRBD2. CDR1 is ENHRY and CDR2 is SYGVKD in the germline V gene. The CDR3 has 15 amino acids. The V and J ends lost 0 bases and 3 bases, in that order; junction bases with no gene match: 2. The CDR3: CAISESSSGGYEQYF. The CDR3, as DNA: TGTGCCATCAGTGAGTCTTCTAGCGGGGGCTACGAGCAGTACTTC.

This clonotype has just a few counts. The chain has TRBV7-9 and TRBJ2-7; D perhaps matches TRBD2 (5 bases). The ends were cut back, 0 bases at V and 6 bases at J, with 6 bases in the middle. This CDR3 has 12 amino acids. Germline CDR1 and CDR2: SEHNR and FQNEAQ (reference sequence). For the CDR3, the DNA is TGTGCCAGCAGCTTAGCCGGGGTCGAGCAGTACTTC. This gives the protein CASSLAGVEQYF.

This clonotype was found many times. The J gene is TRBJ2-7, the V gene TRBV7-2; no clear D. There are 12 residues in the CDR3. V shed 5 bases and J shed 7 bases, with 12 bases lying between them. CDR1 and CDR2 (germline): SGHTA, FQGNSA. The CDR3 sequence: CASSQTMGEQYF. CDR3 DNA sequence: TGTGCCAGCAGCCAAACCATGGGTGAGCAGTACTTC. Full variable domain (outside the CDR3, taken from reference TRBV7-2 and TRBJ2-7): GAGVSQSPSNKVTEKGKDVELRCDPISGHTALYWYRQSLGQGLEFLIYFQGNSAPDKSGLPSDRFSAERTGGSVSTLTIQRTQQEDSAVYLCASSQTMGEQYFGPGTRLTVT.

The V and J genes are TRBV7-8 and TRBJ2-3; D gene uncertain. This CDR3 is 17 amino acids long. V was cut by 0 bases and J by 1 base, with 14 bases left in between. Germline CDR1 and CDR2: SGHVS and FQNEAQ. The DNA of the CDR3 is TGTGCCAGCAGCTTAGCGCATTCAGGATTTGGCACAGATACGCAGTATTTT. Amino acids: CASSLAHSGFGTDTQYF.

The J gene is TRBJ1-4, the V gene TRBV29-1, with D possibly being TRBD1 (6 bases). Deletions cut 4 bases from V and 3 bases from J, with 9 bases between. This CDR3 comprises 13 residues. CDR1 is SQVTM, CDR2 ANQGSEA, per germline. The CDR3 protein is CSVVSGANEKLFF. The CDR3 DNA reads as TGCAGCGTTGTTTCAGGGGCTAATGAAAAACTGTTTTTT. Supplemented by reference TRBV29-1 and TRBJ1-4, the full variable domain reads SAVISQKPSRDICQRGTSLTIQCQVDSQVTMMFWYRQQPGQSLTLIATANQGSEATYESGFVIDKFPISRPNLTFSTLTVSNMSPEDSSIYLCSVVSGANEKLFFGSGTQLSVL.